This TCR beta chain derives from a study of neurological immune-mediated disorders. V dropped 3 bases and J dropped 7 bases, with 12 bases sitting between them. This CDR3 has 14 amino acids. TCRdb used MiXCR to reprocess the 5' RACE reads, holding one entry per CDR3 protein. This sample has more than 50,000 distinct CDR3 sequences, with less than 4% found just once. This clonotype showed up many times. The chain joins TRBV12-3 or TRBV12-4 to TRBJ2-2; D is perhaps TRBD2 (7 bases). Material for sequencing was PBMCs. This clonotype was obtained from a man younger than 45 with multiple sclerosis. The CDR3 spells CASSFGGASGELFF. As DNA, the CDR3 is TGTGCCAGCAGTTTTGGGGGGGCAAGCGGGGAGCTGTTTTTT.